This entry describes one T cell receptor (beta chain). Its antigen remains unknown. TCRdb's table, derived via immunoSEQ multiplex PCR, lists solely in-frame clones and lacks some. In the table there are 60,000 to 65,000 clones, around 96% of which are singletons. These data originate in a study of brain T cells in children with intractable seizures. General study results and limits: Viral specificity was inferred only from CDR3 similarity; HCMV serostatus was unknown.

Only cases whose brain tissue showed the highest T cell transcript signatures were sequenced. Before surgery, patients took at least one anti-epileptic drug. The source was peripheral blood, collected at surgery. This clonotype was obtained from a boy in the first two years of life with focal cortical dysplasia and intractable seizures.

The CDR3 sequence is CASSQNMGESYEQYF. In DNA form, the CDR3 reads TGTGCCAGCAGCCAGAACATGGGGGAGTCCTACGAGCAGTACTTC. The chain uses TRBV4-2 and TRBJ2-7; either TRBD1 or TRBD2 may fit D (5 bases each). The CDR3 length is 15 residues. V dropped 3 bases and J dropped 1 base, with 13 bases sitting between them. Germline CDR1 and CDR2: LGHNA and YNFKEQ.